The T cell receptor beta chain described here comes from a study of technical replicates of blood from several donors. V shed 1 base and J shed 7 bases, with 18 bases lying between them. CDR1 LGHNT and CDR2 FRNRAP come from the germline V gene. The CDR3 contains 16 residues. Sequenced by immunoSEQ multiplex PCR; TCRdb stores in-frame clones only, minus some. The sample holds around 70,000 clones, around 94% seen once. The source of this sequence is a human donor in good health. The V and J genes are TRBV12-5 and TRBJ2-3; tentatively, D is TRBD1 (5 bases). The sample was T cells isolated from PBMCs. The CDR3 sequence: CASGLAPGSPPNTQYF. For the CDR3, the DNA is TGTGCTAGTGGTTTGGCTCCAGGGTCCCCTCCGAATACGCAGTATTTT. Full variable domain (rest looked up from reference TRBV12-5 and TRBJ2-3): DARVTQTPRHKVTEMGQEVTMRCQPILGHNTVFWYRQTMMQGLELLAYFRNRAPLDDSGMPKDRFSAEMPDATLATLKIQPSEPRDSAVYFCASGLAPGSPPNTQYFGPGTRLTVL.